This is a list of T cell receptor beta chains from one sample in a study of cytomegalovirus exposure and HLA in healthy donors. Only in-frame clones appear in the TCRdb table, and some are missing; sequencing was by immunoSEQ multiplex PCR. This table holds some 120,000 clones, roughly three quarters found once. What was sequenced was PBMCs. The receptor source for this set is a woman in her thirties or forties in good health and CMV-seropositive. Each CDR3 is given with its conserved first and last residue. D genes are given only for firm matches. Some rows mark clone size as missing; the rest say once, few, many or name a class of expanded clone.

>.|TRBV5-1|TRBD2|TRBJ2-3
CASSLSRGGASDTQYF
TGCGCCAGCAGCTTGAGTCGCGGGGGGGCATCAGATACGCAGTATTTT
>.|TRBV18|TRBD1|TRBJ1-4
CASSPGTGVGEKLFF
TGTGCCAGCTCCCCCGGGACAGGGGTGGGAGAAAAACTGTTTTTT
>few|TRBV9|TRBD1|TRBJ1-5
CASSVGPGGGNQPQHF
TGTGCCAGCAGCGTAGGGCCAGGGGGTGGCAATCAGCCCCAGCATTTT
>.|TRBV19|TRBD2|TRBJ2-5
CASSRGDFLETQYF
TGTGCCAGTTCGCGGGGGGATTTTTTAGAGACCCAGTACTTC
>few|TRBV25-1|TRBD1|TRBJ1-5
CASGQASQPQHF
TGTGCCAGCGGACAGGCCAGTCAGCCCCAGCATTTT
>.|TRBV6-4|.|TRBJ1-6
CASKEQPNSPLHF
TGTGCCAGCAAGGAGCAGCCTAATTCACCCCTCCACTTT
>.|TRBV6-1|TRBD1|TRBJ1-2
CASTEGARNYGYTF
TGTGCCAGCACCGAGGGGGCCCGGAACTATGGCTACACCTTC
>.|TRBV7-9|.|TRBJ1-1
CSSSLAQMNTEAFF
TGTTCCAGCAGCTTAGCACAGATGAACACTGAAGCTTTCTTT
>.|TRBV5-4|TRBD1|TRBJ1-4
CASSMDRGLGEKLFF
TGTGCCAGCAGCATGGACAGGGGGCTAGGTGAAAAACTGTTTTTT
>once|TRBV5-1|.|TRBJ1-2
CASSLSGEGYTF
TGCGCCAGCAGCTTGTCAGGGGAAGGCTACACCTTC
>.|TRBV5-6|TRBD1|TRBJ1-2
CASSFQGAVYGYTF
TGTGCCAGCAGCTTTCAGGGGGCTGTCTATGGCTACACCTTC
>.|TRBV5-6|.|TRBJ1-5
CASSSGQLSNQPQHF
TGTGCCAGCAGCAGCGGACAGTTAAGCAATCAGCCCCAGCATTTT
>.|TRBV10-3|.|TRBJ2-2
CAIGQGNTGELFF
TGTGCCATCGGCCAGGGGAACACCGGGGAGCTGTTTTTT
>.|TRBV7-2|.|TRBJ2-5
CASSKTGTPGETQYF
TGTGCCAGCAGTAAGACAGGTACTCCTGGGGAGACCCAGTACTTC
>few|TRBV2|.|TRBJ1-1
CASMRDTEAFF
TGTGCCAGCATGAGGGATACTGAAGCTTTCTTT
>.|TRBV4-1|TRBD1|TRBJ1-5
CASSPTGTASNQPQHF
TGCGCCAGCAGCCCGACCGGGACAGCCAGCAATCAGCCCCAGCATTTT
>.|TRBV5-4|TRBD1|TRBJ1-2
CASSLQDREGYGYTF
TGTGCCAGCAGCTTGCAGGACAGGGAGGGCTATGGCTACACCTTC
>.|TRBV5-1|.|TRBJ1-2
CASSLDREGDGYTF
TGCGCCAGCAGCTTGGACAGGGAGGGTGACGGCTACACCTTC
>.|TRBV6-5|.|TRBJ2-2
CASSLQGRIGELFF
TGTGCCAGCAGTCTACAGGGACGGATCGGGGAGCTGTTTTTT
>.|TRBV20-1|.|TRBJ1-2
CSAIQYGYTF
TGCAGTGCTATTCAGTATGGCTACACCTTC